This TCR beta chain was recovered during a study of blood T cell repertoires in COVID-19. Study overall: The origin of the acute and convalescent COVID-19 samples was the United States, Italy and Spain. The analysed material was cDNA or gDNA that came from T cells, B-cell-depleted T cells, or PBMCs.

Methods used by the authors: Nucleated cell counts were estimated from reference gene primer amplification. Some clones are missing from TCRdb's copy, which holds only in-frame ones; the method was immunoSEQ multiplex PCR. V and J calls plus clone size are reproduced from that table; the DNA served to infer D and trimming. The table has some 64,000 clones, 70% to 90% seen once. Per the germline V gene, CDR1 is MNHEY and CDR2 is SMNVEV (reference sequence). The CDR3 consists of 14 residues. The V gene lost 5 bases and the J gene lost 1 base, with 10 bases spanning the gap. This clonotype was obtained from a man aged 45 to 65 with active COVID-19. V is TRBV27 and J is TRBJ2-3; tentatively, D is TRBD1 (6 bases). Material for sequencing was peripheral blood. The CDR3 is CASSLRTGTDTQYF. The DNA of the CDR3 is TGTGCCAGCAGTCTCCGGACAGGCACAGATACGCAGTATTTT.